This note documents a single TCR beta chain sequence. The data stem from a study of blood T cell repertoires in COVID-19. The CDR3 length is 17 residues. Germline V lookup: CDR1 SGHRS, CDR2 YFSETQ. The V segment lost 4 bases and the J segment 4 bases; nucleotides outside the gene matches: 12. The method was immunoSEQ multiplex PCR; TCRdb's version includes in-frame clones alone and lacks a portion of them. The table records more than 95,000 clones, roughly 82% of them present only once. The chain joins TRBV5-1 to TRBJ1-4; 8 nucleotides line up with TRBD1. The TCR originated in a human donor in a cohort sampled during active COVID-19. Sequencing was performed on peripheral blood. The CDR3 is CASSAGQGRLFNEKLFF. The CDR3 bases are TGCGCCAGCAGCGCCGGACAGGGTAGACTCTTTAATGAAAAACTGTTTTTT. Based on the CDR3 plus reference TRBV5-1 and TRBJ1-4, the full variable domain is KAGVTQTPRYLIKTRGQQVTLSCSPISGHRSVSWYQQTPGQGLQFLFEYFSETQRNKGNFPGRFSGRQFSNSRSEMNVSTLELGDSALYLCASSAGQGRLFNEKLFFGSGTQLSVL.